This T cell receptor beta chain was profiled in a study of CD8 T cells in Susac syndrome. Reverse transcription of about 0.5 to 1 ug RNA was carried out with random hexamers. One entry per CDR3 protein results from TCRdb running MiXCR on the immunoSEQ multiplex PCR reads. The sample contains some 180,000 distinct CDR3 sequences, roughly 94% of which appear only once. Looked up from germline, CDR1 is GTSNPN and CDR2 is SVGIG (reference sequence). V lost 3 bases, J lost 1 base, and 7 bases lay in between. This CDR3 comprises 13 residues. Sequencing was done on a sample of CD4+ T cells from PBMCs. The receptor's source is a human donor with Susac syndrome. The V gene is TRBV30, the J gene TRBJ1-5; D is uncertain. This chain's CDR3 is CAWSGSSNQPQHF. The CDR3 DNA is TGTGCCTGGAGCGGGTCAAGCAATCAGCCCCAGCATTTT.